Presented here are 23 T cell receptor beta chains from one specimen sequenced in a study of cytomegalovirus exposure and HLA in healthy donors. Vbeta (60) and Jbeta (13) primers were used in the PCR. The data were produced by immunoSEQ multiplex PCR, yet TCRdb's version contains in-frame clones alone and is incomplete. The table lists about 120,000 clones, 75% to 90% of them singletons. Sequencing input: PBMCs. All receptors derive from a man between 35 and 55 years old in good health and CMV-seronegative.

The rearrangement uses TRBV18 and TRBJ1-2; D unclear. The CDR3 runs 13 residues. Germline V lookup: CDR1 KGHSH, CDR2 LQKENI. The V gene lost 4 bases and the J gene lost 7 bases, with 13 bases spanning the gap. CDR3 residues: CASSLSGGLGYTF. In DNA, the CDR3 is TGTGCCAGCTCACTATCGGGAGGGCTTGGCTACACCTTC.

A few counts support this clone. V usage is TRBV9 and J usage is TRBJ2-2; possible D gene TRBD2, 6 bases. V was clipped by 5 bases and J by 2 bases, with 10 bases between them. CDR3 length equals 14 residues. Looked up from germline, CDR1 is SGDLS and CDR2 is YYNGEE. In DNA, the CDR3 is TGTGCCAGCAGTGCGGGGTTAAACACCGGGGAGCTGTTTTTT. Translating gives CASSAGLNTGELFF.

This clone was found once. The V gene is TRBV7-9, the J gene TRBJ2-7; 8 nucleotides match TRBD2. The CDR3 has 15 residues. Unmatched junction bases numbered 13, after V lost 6 bases and J lost 6 bases. CDR1 and CDR2 (germline): SEHNR, FQNEAQ (reference sequence). The CDR3 region is CASSYIAGRVVEQYF. CDR3 DNA sequence: TGTGCCAGCAGTTATATAGCGGGAAGGGTCGTCGAGCAGTACTTC.

This clone has a single count. V and J are TRBV11-2 and TRBJ2-2; 10 bases are a match to TRBD2. The CDR3 consists of 15 residues. Germline CDR1 reads SGHAT; CDR2 reads FQNNGV. Losses at the gene ends were 5 bases for V and 7 bases for J; bases not matched to a gene: 7. CDR3 in DNA: TGTGCCAGCAGCCCGACTAGCGGGTTCGTCGGGGAGCTGTTTTTT. Protein product: CASSPTSGFVGELFF.

The rearrangement uses TRBV15 and TRBJ2-7; D is perhaps TRBD2 (5 bases). Trimming took off 1 base at V and 6 bases at J, with 10 bases between the two ends. This CDR3 spans 13 amino acids. CDR1 and CDR2 from the germline V gene are LNHNV and YYDKDF (reference sequence). CDR3 bases: TGTGCCACCAGCAGAGCTCTAGGAGGCGAGCAGTACTTC. This translates into CATSRALGGEQYF.

The chain recombines TRBV7-9 with TRBJ1-4; no definite D call. V lost 6 bases and J 8 bases, leaving 19 bases between the germline ends. This CDR3 is 15 amino acids long. Germline CDR1 SEHNR, CDR2 FQNEAQ (reference sequence). DNA for the CDR3: TGTGCCAGCAGTGCAGCGGACTCCTGGAGGGAAAAACTGTTTTTT. Protein: CASSAADSWREKLFF.

Points on this clone: A read error may produce the germline difference seen at one junction end. CDR3 nucleotide sequence: TGCGCCAGCAGCGCGGCTACAAGCTCTGGGGCCAACGGCCTGACTTTC. Translating gives CASSAATSSGANGLTF. The chain recombines TRBV5-1 with TRBJ2-6; TRBD1 is a possible D gene (5 bases). The CDR3 extends over 16 amino acids. The germline gives CDR1 SGHRS, CDR2 YFSETQ.

The chain carries TRBV30 and TRBJ2-1, with 13 bases identical to TRBD2. The CDR3 length is 19 residues. Unmatched junction bases numbered 17, after V lost 0 bases and J lost 9 bases. Germline V gives CDR1 GTSNPN, CDR2 SVGIG (reference sequence). The CDR3 coding sequence is TGTGCCTGGAGTGTCACCTTACTACTAGCGGGAGGGCCAGTCGGTGAGCAGTTCTTC. This sequence encodes CAWSVTLLLAGGPVGEQFF.

The chain links TRBV15 to TRBJ2-3, with D perhaps matching TRBD2 (6 bases). The CDR3 runs to 14 residues. V dropped 0 bases and J dropped 4 bases, with 8 bases sitting between them. From germline, CDR1 is LNHNV and CDR2 YYDKDF (reference sequence). The CDR3 DNA reads as TGTGCCACCAGCAGAGATCGGAGGGCAGATACGCAGTATTTT. It translates to CATSRDRRADTQYF. The whole variable domain, filled in from reference TRBV15 and TRBJ2-3, reads DAMVIQNPRYQVTQFGKPVTLSCSQTLNHNVMYWYQQKSSQAPKLLFHYYDKDFNNEADTPDNFQSRRPNTSFCFLDIRSPGLGDTAMYLCATSRDRRADTQYFGPGTRLTVL.

The gene calls are TRBV30 and TRBJ1-3, with a weak D call TRBD1 (6 bases). Germline V gene sequence: CDR1 GTSNPN, CDR2 SVGIG (reference sequence). With 2 bases removed from V and 4 bases from J, the gap between germline ends came to 9 bases. CDR3 length: 13 residues. CDR3 region: CAWSPGTGNTIYF. The CDR3 region has the DNA TGTGCCTGGAGTCCCGGGACAGGAAACACCATATATTTT.

The chain recombines TRBV5-1 with TRBJ2-6; D is unclear. Germline CDR1 is SGHRS and CDR2 is YFSETQ. The CDR3 covers 11 residues. Trimming shortened V by 10 bases and J by 2 bases, and 4 bases separated the two germline ends. CDR3: CASAGANVLTF. The CDR3 DNA sequence: TGCGCCTCCGCTGGGGCCAACGTCCTGACTTTC.

The V and J genes are TRBV28 and TRBJ2-2; D gene unclear. The germline V gene encodes CDR1 MDHEN and CDR2 SYDVKM. Trimming pared 2 bases from V and 2 bases from J, leaving 6 bases between. The CDR3 spans 14 residues. The CDR3 reads CASSLGPNTGELFF. CDR3 DNA sequence: TGTGCCAGCAGTTTAGGGCCAAACACCGGGGAGCTGTTTTTT.

The rearrangement uses TRBV5-4 and TRBJ2-5; unclear D gene. The CDR3 has 13 residues. The germline V gene has CDR1 SGHNT and CDR2 YYREEE (reference sequence). V lost 6 bases and J 2 bases, leaving 11 bases between the germline ends. CDR3 bases: TGTGCCAGCACCTCTGGGCAGCAAGAGACCCAGTACTTC. Translation: CASTSGQQETQYF.

This chain connects TRBV7-3 to TRBJ1-2; TRBD1 matches 7 bases. Germline loops: CDR1 SGHTA, CDR2 FQGTGA. CDR3 length: 13 residues. The J segment lost 2 bases and the V segment lost 3 bases, leaving 0 bases of the junction unmatched. This chain's CDR3 is CASSLGQNYGYTF. The DNA for the CDR3 is TGTGCCAGCAGCTTGGGACAGAACTATGGCTACACCTTC.

This chain joins TRBV10-3 and TRBJ2-1; 13 positions match TRBD2. The CDR3 is made up of 16 amino acids. Trimming cost V 2 bases and J 7 bases; bases outside gene matches: 5. Per the germline V gene, CDR1 is ENHRY and CDR2 is SYGVKD. The CDR3 loop is CAISEGTSGTWNEQFF. The DNA for the CDR3 is TGTGCCATCAGTGAGGGGACTAGCGGGACTTGGAATGAGCAGTTCTTC.

V usage is TRBV5-1 and J usage is TRBJ1-1, with a weak D call TRBD1 (5 bases). The CDR3 runs 15 residues. V lost 8 bases and J 1 base, leaving 18 bases between the germline ends. In germline, CDR1 is SGHRS, CDR2 YFSETQ. CDR3 protein: CASHMGGGGNTEAFF. CDR3 bases: TGCGCCAGTCATATGGGGGGAGGCGGGAACACTGAAGCTTTCTTT.

V usage is TRBV7-3 and J usage is TRBJ2-7; a possible D gene is TRBD2 (7 bases). The V gene's germline CDR1 is SGHTA and CDR2 FQGTGA. The CDR3 consists of 15 residues. Trimming stripped 5 bases from V and 2 bases from J, with 16 bases between. The CDR3 sequence: CASSPKGGRTYEQYF. CDR3 bases: TGTGCCAGCAGCCCAAAGGGGGGGCGGACCTACGAGCAGTACTTC.

The rearrangement uses TRBV9 and TRBJ2-7; TRBD1 aligns across 7 bases. The junction had 9 bases not matched to a gene; V was cut back by 4 bases and J by 2 bases. Germline CDR1 reads SGDLS; CDR2 reads YYNGEE. CDR3 size: 15 residues. The CDR3 DNA reads TGTGCCAGCAGCCAGAATCCGACAGGGCCCTACGAGCAGTACTTC. This gives the protein CASSQNPTGPYEQYF.

This chain connects TRBV4-1 to TRBJ1-5; 7 bases agree with TRBD1. Germline V lookup: CDR1 MGHRA, CDR2 YSYEKL. V was clipped by 0 bases and J by 5 bases; unmatched bases: 7. The length of the CDR3 is 16 residues. DNA of the CDR3: TGCGCCAGCAGCCAAGATCAGGGACAGCAACATCAGCCCCAGCATTTT. It encodes CASSQDQGQQHQPQHF.

J is TRBJ2-1 and V is TRBV19; 8 bases line up with TRBD1. Trimming removed 5 bases from V and 3 bases from J; junction bases left unmatched: 6. Germline V gene lookup returns CDR1 LNHDA and CDR2 SQIVND (reference sequence). This CDR3 has 15 amino acids. CDR3 sequence (DNA): TGTGCCAGTAGTCCCCAAACAGGGGGCTACAATGAGCAGTTCTTC. It yields the protein CASSPQTGGYNEQFF.

This clone was detected once. The chain employs TRBV19 and TRBJ2-7, with 7 nucleotides matching TRBD1. The CDR3 length is 16 residues. Trimming cost V 1 base and J 0 bases; bases outside gene matches: 6. CDR1 LNHDA and CDR2 SQIVND come from the germline V gene (reference sequence). CDR3 sequence: CASSIGGRGSSYEQYF. DNA of the CDR3: TGTGCCAGTAGTATAGGGGGCAGGGGGTCCTCCTACGAGCAGTACTTC. The complete variable domain, with remaining parts taken from reference TRBV19 and TRBJ2-7, reads DGGITQSPKYLFRKEGQNVTLSCEQNLNHDAMYWYRQDPGQGLRLIYYSQIVNDFQKGDIAEGYSVSREKKESFPLTVTSAQKNPTAFYLCASSIGGRGSSYEQYFGPGTRLTVT.

V gene TRBV7-9 combines with J gene TRBJ1-4, with no clear D. The CDR3 extends over 17 amino acids. Trimming pared 3 bases from V and 8 bases from J, leaving 22 bases between. Germline V gene data show CDR1 as SEHNR and CDR2 as FQNEAQ (reference sequence). The CDR3: CASSFRGIRPADEKLFF. In nucleotides, the CDR3 is TGTGCCAGCAGCTTTCGGGGAATTCGGCCGGCGGACGAAAAACTGTTTTTT.

About this clone: Distinct nucleotide sequences in the sample also encode this CDR3. This chain joins TRBV7-2 and TRBJ1-2, with 7 bases that match TRBD1. Germline values: CDR1 SGHTA, CDR2 FQGNSA. The CDR3 consists of 12 residues. Trimming removed 4 bases from V and 5 bases from J; junction bases left unmatched: 1. This CDR3 reads CASSSTGYGYTF. Written as DNA, the CDR3 is TGTGCCAGCAGCTCGACAGGGTATGGCTACACCTTC.